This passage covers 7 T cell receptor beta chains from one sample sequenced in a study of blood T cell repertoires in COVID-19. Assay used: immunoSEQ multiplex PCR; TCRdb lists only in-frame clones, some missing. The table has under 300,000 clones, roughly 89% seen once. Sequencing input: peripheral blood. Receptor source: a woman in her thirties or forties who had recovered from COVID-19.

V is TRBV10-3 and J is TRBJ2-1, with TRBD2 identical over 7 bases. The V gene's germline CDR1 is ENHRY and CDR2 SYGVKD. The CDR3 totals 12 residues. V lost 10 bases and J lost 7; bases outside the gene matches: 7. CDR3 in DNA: TGTGCCACCCGACTAGCCGGGAATGAGCAGTTCTTC. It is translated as CATRLAGNEQFF.

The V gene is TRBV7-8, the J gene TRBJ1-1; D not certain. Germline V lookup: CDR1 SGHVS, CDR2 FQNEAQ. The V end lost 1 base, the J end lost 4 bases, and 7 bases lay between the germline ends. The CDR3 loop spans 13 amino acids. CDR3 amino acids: CASSLERGTEAFF. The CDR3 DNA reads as TGTGCCAGCAGCTTAGAACGGGGCACTGAAGCTTTCTTT.

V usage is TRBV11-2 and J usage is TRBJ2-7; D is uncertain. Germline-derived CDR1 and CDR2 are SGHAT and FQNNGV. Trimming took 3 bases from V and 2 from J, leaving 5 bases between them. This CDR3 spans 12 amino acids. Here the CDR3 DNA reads TGTGCCAGCAGCTTGAACACCTACGAGCAGTACGTC. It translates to CASSLNTYEQYV.

The CDR3 bases are TGTGCCAGCAGTTACTCGAGGGGGAGGAACACTGAAGCTTTCTTT. Its translation: CASSYSRGRNTEAFF. This sequence joins TRBV6-5 and TRBJ1-1; perhaps TRBD1 as D (6 bases). The germline V gene has CDR1 MNHEY and CDR2 SVGAGI. The CDR3 is 15 amino acids. V lost 0 bases, J lost 1 base, and 9 bases lay in between.

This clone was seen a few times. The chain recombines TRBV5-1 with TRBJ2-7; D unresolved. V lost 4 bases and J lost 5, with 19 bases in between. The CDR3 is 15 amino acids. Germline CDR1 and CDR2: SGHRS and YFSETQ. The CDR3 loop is CASSPELYSAHEQYF. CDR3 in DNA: TGCGCCAGCAGCCCGGAGTTATACTCCGCCCACGAGCAGTACTTC.

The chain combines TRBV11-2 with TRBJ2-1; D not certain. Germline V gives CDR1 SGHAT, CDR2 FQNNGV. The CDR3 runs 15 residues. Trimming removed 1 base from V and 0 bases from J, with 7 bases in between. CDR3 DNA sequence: TGTGCCAGCAGCTTAGTTGAACACTCCTACAATGAGCAGTTCTTC. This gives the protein CASSLVEHSYNEQFF. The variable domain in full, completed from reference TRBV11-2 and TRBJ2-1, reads EAGVAQSPRYKIIEKRQSVAFWCNPISGHATLYWYQQILGQGPKLLIQFQNNGVVDDSQLPKDRFSAERLKGVDSTLKIQPAKLEDSAVYLCASSLVEHSYNEQFFGPGTRLTVL.

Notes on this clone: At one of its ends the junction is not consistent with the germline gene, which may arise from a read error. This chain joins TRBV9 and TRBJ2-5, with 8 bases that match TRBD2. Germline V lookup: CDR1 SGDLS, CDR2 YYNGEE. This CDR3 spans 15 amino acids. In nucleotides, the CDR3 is TGTGCCAGCCGCGTATGGCGGGGGGCGGGGGAGACCCAGTACTTC. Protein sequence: CASRVWRGAGETQYF.